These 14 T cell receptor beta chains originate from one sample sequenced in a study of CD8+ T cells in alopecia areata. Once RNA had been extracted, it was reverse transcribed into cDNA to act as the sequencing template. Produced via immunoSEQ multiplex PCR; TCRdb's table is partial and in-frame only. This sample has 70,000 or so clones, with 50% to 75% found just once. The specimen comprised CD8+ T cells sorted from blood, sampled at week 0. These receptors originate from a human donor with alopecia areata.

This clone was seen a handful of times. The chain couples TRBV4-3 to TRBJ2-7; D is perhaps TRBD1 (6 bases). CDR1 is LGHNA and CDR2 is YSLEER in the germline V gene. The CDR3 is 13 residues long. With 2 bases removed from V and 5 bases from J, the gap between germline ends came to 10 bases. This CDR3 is CASSQLRGNEQYF. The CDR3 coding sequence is TGCGCCAGCAGCCAACTCAGGGGTAACGAGCAGTACTTC.

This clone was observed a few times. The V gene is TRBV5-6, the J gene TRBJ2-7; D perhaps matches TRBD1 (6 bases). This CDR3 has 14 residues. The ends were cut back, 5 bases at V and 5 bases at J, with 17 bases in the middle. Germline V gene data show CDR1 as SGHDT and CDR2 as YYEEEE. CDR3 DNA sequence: TGTGCCAGCAGACCAACCGGGACAATCCACGAGCAGTACTTC. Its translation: CASRPTGTIHEQYF.

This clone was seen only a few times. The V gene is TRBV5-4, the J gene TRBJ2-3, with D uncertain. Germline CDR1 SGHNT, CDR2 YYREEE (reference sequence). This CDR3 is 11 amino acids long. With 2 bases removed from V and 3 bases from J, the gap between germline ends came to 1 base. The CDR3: CASSFTDTQYF. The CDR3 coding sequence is TGTGCCAGCAGCTTTACAGATACGCAGTATTTT.

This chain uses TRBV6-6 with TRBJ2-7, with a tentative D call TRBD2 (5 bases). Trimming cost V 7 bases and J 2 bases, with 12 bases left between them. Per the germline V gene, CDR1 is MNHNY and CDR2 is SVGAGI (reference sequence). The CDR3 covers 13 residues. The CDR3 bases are TGTGCCAGCAAGTTTAGCGAACCCTACGAGCAGTACTTC. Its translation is CASKFSEPYEQYF.

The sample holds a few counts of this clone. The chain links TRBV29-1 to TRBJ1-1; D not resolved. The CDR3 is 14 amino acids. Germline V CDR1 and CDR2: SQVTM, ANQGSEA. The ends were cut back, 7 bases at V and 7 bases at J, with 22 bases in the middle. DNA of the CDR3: TGCAGCGCCGGCGGGGATAATGCCGGTTATGAAGCTTTCTTT. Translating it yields CSAGGDNAGYEAFF.

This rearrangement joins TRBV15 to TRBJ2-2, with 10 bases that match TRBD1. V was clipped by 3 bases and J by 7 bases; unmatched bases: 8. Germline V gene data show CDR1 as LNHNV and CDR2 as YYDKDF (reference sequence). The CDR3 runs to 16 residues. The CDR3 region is CATSSAGTGENGELFF. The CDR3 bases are TGTGCCACCAGCAGTGCCGGGACAGGGGAAAACGGGGAGCTGTTTTTT.

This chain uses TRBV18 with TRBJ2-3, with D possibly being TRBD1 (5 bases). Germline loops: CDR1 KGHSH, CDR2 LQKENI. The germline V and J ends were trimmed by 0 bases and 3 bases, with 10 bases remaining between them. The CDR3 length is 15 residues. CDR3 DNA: TGTGCCAGCTCACCACCAGTCCAGGGAACAGATACGCAGTATTTT. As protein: CASSPPVQGTDTQYF.

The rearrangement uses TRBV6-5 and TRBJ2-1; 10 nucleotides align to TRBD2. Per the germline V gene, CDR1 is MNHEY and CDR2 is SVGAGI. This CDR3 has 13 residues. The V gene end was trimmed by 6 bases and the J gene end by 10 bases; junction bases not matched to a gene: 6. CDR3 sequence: CASRAGLAIEQFF. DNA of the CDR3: TGTGCCAGCAGGGCGGGACTAGCGATAGAGCAGTTCTTC.

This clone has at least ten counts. The DNA for the CDR3 is TGTGCCAGCGGTAGGGGACTAAACACTGAAGCTTTCTTT. Amino acids: CASGRGLNTEAFF. The rearrangement links TRBV2 to TRBJ1-1, with a weak D call TRBD1 (5 bases). Germline values: CDR1 SNHLY, CDR2 FYNNEI. The CDR3 contains 13 residues. Trimming removed 8 bases from V and 2 bases from J, with 12 bases in between.

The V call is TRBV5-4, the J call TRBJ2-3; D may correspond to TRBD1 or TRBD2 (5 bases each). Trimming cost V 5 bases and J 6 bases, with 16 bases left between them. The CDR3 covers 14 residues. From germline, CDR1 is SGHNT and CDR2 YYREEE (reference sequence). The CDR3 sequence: CASRTGTRADTQYF. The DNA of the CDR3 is TGTGCCAGCAGGACCGGGACCCGAGCGGATACGCAGTATTTT.

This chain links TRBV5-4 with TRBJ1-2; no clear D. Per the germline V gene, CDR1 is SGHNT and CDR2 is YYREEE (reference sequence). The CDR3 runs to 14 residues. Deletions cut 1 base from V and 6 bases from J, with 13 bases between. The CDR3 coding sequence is TGTGCCAGCAGCTTGATCTACAGCCCAGATGGCTACACCTTC. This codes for CASSLIYSPDGYTF. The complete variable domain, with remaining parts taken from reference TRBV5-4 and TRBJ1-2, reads ETGVTQSPTHLIKTRGQQVTLRCSSQSGHNTVSWYQQALGQGPQFIFQYYREEENGRGNFPPRFSGLQFPNYSSELNVNALELDDSALYLCASSLIYSPDGYTFGSGTRLTVV.

CDR3 nucleotides: TGCGCCAGCAGCTGGGGACAAGCCAAAAACATTCAGTACTTC. Its translation: CASSWGQAKNIQYF. The gene calls are TRBV5-1 and TRBJ2-4, with D perhaps matching TRBD1 (6 bases). Germline lookup yields CDR1 SGHRS and CDR2 YFSETQ. The germline V and J ends were trimmed by 3 bases and 0 bases, with 7 bases remaining between them. This CDR3 is built from 14 residues.

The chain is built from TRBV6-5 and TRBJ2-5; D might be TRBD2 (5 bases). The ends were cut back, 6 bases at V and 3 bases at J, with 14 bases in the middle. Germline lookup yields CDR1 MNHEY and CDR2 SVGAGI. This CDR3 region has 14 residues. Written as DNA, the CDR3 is TGTGCCAGCAGCCGCTCAGCGGTGGAAGAGACCCAGTACTTC. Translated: CASSRSAVEETQYF.

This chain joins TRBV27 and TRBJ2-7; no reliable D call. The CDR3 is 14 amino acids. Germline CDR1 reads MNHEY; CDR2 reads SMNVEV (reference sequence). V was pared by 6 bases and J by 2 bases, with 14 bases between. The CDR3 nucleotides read TGTGCCAGCAGCTTTAGAGGTGGCGCCTACGAGCAGTACTTC. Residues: CASSFRGGAYEQYF.